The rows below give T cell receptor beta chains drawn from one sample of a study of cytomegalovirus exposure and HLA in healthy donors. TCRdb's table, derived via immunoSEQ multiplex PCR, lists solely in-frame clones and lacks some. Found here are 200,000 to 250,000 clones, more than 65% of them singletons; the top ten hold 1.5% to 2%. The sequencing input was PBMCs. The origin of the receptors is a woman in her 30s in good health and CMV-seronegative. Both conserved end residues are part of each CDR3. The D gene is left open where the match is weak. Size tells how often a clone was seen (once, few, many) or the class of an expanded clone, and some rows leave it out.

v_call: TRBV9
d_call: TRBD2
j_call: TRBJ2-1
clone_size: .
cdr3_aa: CASSVSGLAGINEQFF
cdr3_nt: TGTGCCAGCAGCGTGTCAGGACTAGCGGGAATCAATGAGCAGTTCTTC

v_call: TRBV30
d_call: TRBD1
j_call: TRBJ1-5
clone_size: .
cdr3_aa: CAWSPDRLSNQPQHF
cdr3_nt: TGTGCCTGGAGTCCGGACAGGTTAAGCAATCAGCCCCAGCATTTT

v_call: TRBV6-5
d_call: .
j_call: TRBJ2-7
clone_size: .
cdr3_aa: CASSYGGGREYF
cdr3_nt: TGTGCCAGCAGTTACGGCGGAGGTCGAGAGTACTTC

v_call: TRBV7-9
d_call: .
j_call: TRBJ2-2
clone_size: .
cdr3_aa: CASSPNTGELFF
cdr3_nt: TGTGCCAGCAGTCCTAACACCGGGGAGCTGTTTTTT

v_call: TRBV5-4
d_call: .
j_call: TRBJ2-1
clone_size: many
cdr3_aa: CASSLESTEQFF
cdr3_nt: TGTGCCAGCAGCTTGGAGAGTACTGAGCAGTTCTTC

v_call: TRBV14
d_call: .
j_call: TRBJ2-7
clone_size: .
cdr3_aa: CASSQGQARSYEQYF
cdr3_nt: TGTGCCAGCAGCCAAGGTCAGGCAAGATCCTACGAGCAGTACTTC

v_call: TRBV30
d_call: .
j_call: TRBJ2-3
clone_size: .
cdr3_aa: CAWTGGARVGFLDTQYF
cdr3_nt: TGTGCCTGGACCGGAGGGGCCAGGGTAGGATTCCTTGATACGCAGTATTTT

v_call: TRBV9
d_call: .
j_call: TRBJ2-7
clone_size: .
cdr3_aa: CASSVFPTVGGLYEQYF
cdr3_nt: TGTGCCAGCAGCGTATTCCCCACAGTGGGGGGACTCTACGAGCAGTACTTC

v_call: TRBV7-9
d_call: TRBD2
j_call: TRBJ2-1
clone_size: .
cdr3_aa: CASSSGTRRFF
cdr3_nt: TGTGCCAGCAGCTCAGGGACTAGACGGTTCTTC

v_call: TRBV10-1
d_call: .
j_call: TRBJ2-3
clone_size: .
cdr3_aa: CASSAGLPISTDTQYF
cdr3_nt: TGCGCCAGCAGTGCGGGACTGCCTATCTCCACAGATACGCAGTATTTT

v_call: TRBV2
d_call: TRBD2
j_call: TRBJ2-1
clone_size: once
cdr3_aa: CATLAGQLSYNEQFF
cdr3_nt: TGTGCCACACTAGCGGGGCAACTCTCCTACAATGAGCAGTTCTTC

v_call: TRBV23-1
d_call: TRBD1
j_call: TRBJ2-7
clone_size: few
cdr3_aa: CATDFLRDRSYEQYF
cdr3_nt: TGCGCCACCGATTTCCTCCGGGACAGAAGCTACGAGCAGTACTTC

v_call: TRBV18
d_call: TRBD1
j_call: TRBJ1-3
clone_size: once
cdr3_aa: CASSPTGGSSGNTIYF
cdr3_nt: TGTGCCAGCTCACCAACAGGGGGGTCCTCTGGAAACACCATATATTTT

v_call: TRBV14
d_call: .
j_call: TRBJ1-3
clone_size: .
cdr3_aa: CASSQEYGVEGSGNTIYF
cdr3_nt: TGTGCCAGCAGCCAAGAGTATGGAGTGGAGGGGTCTGGAAACACCATATATTTT

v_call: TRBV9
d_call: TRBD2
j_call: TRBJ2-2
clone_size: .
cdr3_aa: CASSVRLAGHTGELFF
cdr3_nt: TGTGCCAGCAGCGTAAGGCTAGCGGGACACACCGGGGAGCTGTTTTTT

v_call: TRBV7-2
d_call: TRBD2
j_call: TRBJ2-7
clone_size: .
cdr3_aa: CASSSPGGAGEQYF
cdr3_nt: TGTGCCAGCAGCTCCCCCGGGGGGGCGGGGGAGCAGTACTTC

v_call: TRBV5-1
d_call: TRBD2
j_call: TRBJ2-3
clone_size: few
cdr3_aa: CASSPGGGGTDTQYF
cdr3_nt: TGCGCCAGCAGCCCGGGGGGAGGGGGCACAGATACGCAGTATTTT

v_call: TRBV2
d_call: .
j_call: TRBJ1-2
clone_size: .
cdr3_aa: CASSEAGRVYGYTF
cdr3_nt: TGTGCCAGCAGTGAAGCTGGGCGGGTCTATGGCTACACCTTC

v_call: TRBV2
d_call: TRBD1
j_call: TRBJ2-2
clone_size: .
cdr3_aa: CASSDDRGADTGELFF
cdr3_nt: TGTGCCAGCAGTGACGACAGGGGTGCGGACACCGGGGAGCTGTTTTTT

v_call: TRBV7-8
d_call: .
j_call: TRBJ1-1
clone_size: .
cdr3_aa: CASSLVRGVDTEAFF
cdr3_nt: TGTGCCAGCAGCTTAGTACGGGGTGTGGACACTGAAGCTTTCTTT

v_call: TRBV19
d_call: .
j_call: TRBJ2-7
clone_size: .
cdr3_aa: CASRWDSSSYEQYF
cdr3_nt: TGTGCCAGTAGATGGGACTCCAGCTCCTACGAGCAGTACTTC

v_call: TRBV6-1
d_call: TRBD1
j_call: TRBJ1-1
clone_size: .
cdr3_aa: CASSEGWGQGEDEAFF
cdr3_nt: TGTGCCAGCAGTGAAGGTTGGGGACAGGGGGAGGATGAAGCTTTCTTT

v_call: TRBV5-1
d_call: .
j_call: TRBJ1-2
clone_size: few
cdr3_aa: CASRTGGGTNYGYTF
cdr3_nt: TGCGCCAGCAGAACTGGCGGGGGGACTAACTATGGCTACACCTTC

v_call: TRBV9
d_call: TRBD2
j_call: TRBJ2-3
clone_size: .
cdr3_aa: CASSVQAGVVGDTQYF
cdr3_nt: TGTGCCAGCAGCGTACAAGCGGGGGTGGTAGGAGATACGCAGTATTTT

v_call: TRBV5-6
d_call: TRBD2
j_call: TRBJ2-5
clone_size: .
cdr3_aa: CASMRRGLAVKETQYF
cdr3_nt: TGTGCCAGCATGCGAAGGGGACTAGCGGTAAAAGAGACCCAGTACTTC

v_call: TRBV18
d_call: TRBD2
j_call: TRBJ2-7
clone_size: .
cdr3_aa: CASTSGITYEQYF
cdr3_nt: TGTGCCAGTACTAGCGGGATCACCTACGAGCAGTACTTC

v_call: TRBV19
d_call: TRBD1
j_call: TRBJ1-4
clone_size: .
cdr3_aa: CASRQGGRNEKLFF
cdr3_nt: TGTGCCTCACGACAGGGGGGGAGGAATGAAAAACTGTTTTTT

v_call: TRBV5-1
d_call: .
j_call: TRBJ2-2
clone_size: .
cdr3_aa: CASSLGGENTGELFF
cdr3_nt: TGCGCCAGCAGCCTAGGGGGAGAGAATACCGGGGAGCTGTTTTTT

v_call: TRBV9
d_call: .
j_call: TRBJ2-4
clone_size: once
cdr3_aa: CASSKGGLKDIQYF
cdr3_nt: TGTGCCAGCAGCAAGGGCGGGCTGAAGGACATTCAGTACTTC

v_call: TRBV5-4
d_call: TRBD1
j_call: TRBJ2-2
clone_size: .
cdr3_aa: CASSIQGPNTGELFF
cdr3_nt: TGTGCCAGCAGCATACAGGGGCCAAACACCGGGGAGCTGTTTTTT

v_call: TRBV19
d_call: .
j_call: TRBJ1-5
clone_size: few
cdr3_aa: CASSIQVGNQPQHF
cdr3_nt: TGTGCCAGTAGTATACAGGTCGGCAATCAGCCCCAGCATTTT

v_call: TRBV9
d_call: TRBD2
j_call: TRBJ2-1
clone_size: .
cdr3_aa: CASSSRGGEGLNEQFF
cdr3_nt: TGTGCCAGCAGCTCACGAGGCGGGGAGGGCCTAAATGAGCAGTTCTTC

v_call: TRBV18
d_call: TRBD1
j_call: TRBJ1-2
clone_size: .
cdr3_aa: CASSSGTGINYGYTF
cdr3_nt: TGTGCCAGCTCATCCGGGACAGGGATAAACTATGGCTACACCTTC

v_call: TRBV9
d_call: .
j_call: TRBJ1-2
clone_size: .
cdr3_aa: CASSAQSETVSGYTF
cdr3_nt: TGTGCCAGCAGCGCCCAAAGCGAGACAGTGAGTGGCTACACCTTC

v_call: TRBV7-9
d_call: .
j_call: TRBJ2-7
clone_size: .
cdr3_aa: CASSSGRGTYEQYF
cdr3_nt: TGTGCCAGCTCGAGTGGCAGGGGCACCTACGAGCAGTACTTC

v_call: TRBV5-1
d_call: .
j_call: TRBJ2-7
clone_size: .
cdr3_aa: CASSWPRGQSSYEQYF
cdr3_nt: TGCGCCAGCAGCTGGCCGCGAGGACAGAGCTCCTACGAGCAGTACTTC

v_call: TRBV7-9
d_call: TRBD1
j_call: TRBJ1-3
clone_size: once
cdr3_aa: CASSHEGQGQYF
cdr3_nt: TGTGCCAGCAGCCACGAGGGACAGGGGCAATATTTT

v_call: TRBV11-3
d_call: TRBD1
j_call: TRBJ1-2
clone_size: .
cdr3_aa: CASSLGGQNPNYGYTF
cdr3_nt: TGTGCCAGCAGCTTAGGGGGACAGAACCCTAACTATGGCTACACCTTC

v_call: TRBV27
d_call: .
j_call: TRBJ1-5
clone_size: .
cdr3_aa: CASSNLEFSNQPQHF
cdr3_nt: TGTGCCAGCAGTAACCTGGAGTTTAGCAATCAGCCCCAGCATTTT

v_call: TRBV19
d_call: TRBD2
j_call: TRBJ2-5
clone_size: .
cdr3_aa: CASTSPGGEETQYF
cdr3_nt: TGTGCCAGTACCTCCCCGGGGGGGGAAGAGACCCAGTACTTC

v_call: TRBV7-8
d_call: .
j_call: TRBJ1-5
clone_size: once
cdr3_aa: CASSLDGRVNQPQHF
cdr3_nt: TGTGCCAGCAGCTTGGATGGCAGGGTCAATCAGCCCCAGCATTTT

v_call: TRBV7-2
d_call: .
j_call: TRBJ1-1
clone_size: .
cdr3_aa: CASSLPGPPAGEAFF
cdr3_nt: TGTGCCAGCAGCTTACCCGGGCCTCCGGCGGGTGAAGCTTTCTTT

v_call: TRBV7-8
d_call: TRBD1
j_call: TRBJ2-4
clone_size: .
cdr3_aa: CASSRAKPGQGGIQYF
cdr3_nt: TGTGCCAGCAGCCGAGCAAAACCGGGACAGGGAGGCATTCAGTACTTC

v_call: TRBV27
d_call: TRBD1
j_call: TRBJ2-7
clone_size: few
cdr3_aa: CASSSDLGQEKPLEQYF
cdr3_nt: TGTGCCAGCAGTTCCGACCTCGGACAGGAAAAACCTCTCGAGCAGTACTTC

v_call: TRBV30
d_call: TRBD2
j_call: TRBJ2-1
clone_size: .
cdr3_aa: CAWSVGTSAGEQFF
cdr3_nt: TGTGCCTGGAGTGTGGGGACTAGCGCGGGTGAGCAGTTCTTC

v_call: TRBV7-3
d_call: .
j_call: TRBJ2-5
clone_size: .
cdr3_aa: CVSSLRGAIDIGETQYF
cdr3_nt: TGTGTCAGCAGCTTAAGGGGAGCTATCGATATCGGAGAGACCCAGTACTTC

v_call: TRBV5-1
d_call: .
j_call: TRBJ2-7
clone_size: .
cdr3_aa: CASSLTGDEQYF
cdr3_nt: TGCGCCAGCAGCTTGACCGGAGACGAGCAGTACTTC

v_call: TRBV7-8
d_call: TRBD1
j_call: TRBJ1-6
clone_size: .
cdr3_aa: CASRSGTATYNSPLHF
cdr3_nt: TGTGCCAGCCGGTCCGGGACAGCGACATATAATTCACCCCTCCACTTT

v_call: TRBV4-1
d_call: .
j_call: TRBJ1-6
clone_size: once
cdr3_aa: CASSQSAAGETRLHF
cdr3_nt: TGCGCCAGCAGCCAAAGCGCGGCAGGGGAAACTCGCCTCCACTTT

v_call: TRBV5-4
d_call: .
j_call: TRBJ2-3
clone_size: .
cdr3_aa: CASSYAAAYTDTQYF
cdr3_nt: TGTGCCAGCAGCTACGCGGCGGCGTACACAGATACGCAGTATTTT

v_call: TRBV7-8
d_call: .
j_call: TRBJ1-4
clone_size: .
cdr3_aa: CASSLQRFGEKLFF
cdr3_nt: TGTGCCAGCAGCTTACAGCGGTTTGGGGAAAAACTGTTTTTT

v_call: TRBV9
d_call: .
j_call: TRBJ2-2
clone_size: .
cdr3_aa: CASSPHIDTGELFF
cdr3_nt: TGTGCCAGCAGCCCCCACATCGACACCGGGGAGCTGTTTTTT

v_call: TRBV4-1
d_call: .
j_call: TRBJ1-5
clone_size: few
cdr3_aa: CASSQDRSSNQPQHF
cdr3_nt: TGCGCCAGCAGCCAAGATCGGTCTAGCAATCAGCCCCAGCATTTT

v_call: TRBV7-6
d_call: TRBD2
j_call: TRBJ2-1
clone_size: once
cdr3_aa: CASSLRGETSGYNEQFF
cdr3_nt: TGTGCCAGCAGCTTAAGGGGAGAGACTAGCGGGTACAATGAGCAGTTCTTC

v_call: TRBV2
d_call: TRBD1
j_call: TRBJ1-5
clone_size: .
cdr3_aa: CASRRQGGSQPQHF
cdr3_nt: TGTGCCAGCAGAAGACAGGGGGGGAGTCAGCCCCAGCATTTT

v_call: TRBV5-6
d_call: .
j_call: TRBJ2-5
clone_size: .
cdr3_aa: CASSLDGYQETQYF
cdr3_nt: TGTGCCAGCAGCTTGGACGGTTACCAAGAGACCCAGTACTTC

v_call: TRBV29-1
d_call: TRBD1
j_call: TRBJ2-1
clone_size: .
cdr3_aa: CSVEDQRQGSYNEQFF
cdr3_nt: TGCAGCGTTGAAGATCAGAGACAGGGGTCCTACAATGAGCAGTTCTTC

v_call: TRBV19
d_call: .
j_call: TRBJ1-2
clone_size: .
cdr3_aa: CASNQEGLYYGYTF
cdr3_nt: TGTGCCAGTAACCAGGAGGGTCTTTACTATGGCTACACCTTC

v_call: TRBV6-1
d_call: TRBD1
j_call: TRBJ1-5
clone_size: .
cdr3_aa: CASSSGTGANQPQHF
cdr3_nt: TGTGCCAGCAGCTCCGGGACAGGGGCGAACCAGCCCCAGCATTTT